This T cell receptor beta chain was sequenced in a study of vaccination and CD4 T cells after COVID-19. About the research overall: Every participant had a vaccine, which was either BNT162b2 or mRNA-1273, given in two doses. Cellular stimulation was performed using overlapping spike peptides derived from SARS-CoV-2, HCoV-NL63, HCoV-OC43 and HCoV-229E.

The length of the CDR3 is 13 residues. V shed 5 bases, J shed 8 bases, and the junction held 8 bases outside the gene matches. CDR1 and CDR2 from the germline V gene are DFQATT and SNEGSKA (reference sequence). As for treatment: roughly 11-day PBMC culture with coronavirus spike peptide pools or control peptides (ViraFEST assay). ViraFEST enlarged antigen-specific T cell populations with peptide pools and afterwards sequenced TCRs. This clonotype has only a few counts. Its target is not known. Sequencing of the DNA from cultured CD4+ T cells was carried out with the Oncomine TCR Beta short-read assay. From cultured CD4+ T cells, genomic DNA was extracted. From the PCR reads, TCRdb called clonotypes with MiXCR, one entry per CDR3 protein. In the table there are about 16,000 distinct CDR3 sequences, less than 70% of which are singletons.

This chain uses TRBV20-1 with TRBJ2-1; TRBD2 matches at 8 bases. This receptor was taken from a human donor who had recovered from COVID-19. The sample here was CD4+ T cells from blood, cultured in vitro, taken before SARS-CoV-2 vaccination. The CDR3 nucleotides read TGCAGTGCTGCACGGACTAGCAAGGATGAGCAGTTCTTC. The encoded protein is CSAARTSKDEQFF.